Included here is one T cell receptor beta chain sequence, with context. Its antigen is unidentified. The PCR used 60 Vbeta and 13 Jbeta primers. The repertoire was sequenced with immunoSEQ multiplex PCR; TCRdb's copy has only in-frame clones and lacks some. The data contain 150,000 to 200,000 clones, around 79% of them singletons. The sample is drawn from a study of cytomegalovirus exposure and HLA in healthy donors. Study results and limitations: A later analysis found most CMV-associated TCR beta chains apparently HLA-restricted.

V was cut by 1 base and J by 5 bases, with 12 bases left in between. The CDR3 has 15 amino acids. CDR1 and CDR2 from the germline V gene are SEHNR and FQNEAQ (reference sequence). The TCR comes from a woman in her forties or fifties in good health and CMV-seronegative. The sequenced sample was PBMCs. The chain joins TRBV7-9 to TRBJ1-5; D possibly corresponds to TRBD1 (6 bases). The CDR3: CASSLEGGGYQPQHF. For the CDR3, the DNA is TGTGCCAGCAGCTTAGAGGGAGGGGGATATCAGCCCCAGCATTTT. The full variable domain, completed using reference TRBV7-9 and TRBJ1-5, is DTGVSQNPRHKITKRGQNVTFRCDPISEHNRLYWYRQTLGQGPEFLTYFQNEAQLEKSRLLSDRFSAERPKGSFSTLEIQRTEQGDSAMYLCASSLEGGGYQPQHFGDGTRLSIL.